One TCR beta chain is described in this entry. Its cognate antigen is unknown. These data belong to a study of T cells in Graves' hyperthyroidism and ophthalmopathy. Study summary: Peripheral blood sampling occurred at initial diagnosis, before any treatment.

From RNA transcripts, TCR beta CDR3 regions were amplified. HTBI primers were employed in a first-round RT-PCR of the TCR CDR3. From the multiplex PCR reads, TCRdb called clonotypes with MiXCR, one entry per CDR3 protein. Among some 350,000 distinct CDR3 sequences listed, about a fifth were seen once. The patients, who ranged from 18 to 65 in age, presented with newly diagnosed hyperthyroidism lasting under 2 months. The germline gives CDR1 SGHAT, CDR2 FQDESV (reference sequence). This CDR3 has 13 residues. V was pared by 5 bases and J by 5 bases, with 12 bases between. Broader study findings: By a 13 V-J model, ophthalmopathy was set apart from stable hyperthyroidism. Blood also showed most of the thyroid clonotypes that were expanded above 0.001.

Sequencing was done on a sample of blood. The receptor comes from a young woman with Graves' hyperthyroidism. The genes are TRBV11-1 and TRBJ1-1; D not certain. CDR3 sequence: CASSIIRGTEAFF. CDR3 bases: TGTGCCAGCAGCATCATAAGAGGAACTGAAGCTTTCTTT. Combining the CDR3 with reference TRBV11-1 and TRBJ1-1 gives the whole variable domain EAEVAQSPRYKITEKSQAVAFWCDPISGHATLYWYRQILGQGPELLVQFQDESVVDDSQLPKDRFSAERLKGVDSTLKIQPAELGDSAMYLCASSIIRGTEAFFGQGTRLTVV.